This T cell receptor (beta chain) emerged from a study of T cell responses to AZD1222 COVID-19 vaccine. Whole-study findings and limits: Females outnumbered males among donors, who were mostly white British; clonal diversity was possibly underestimated. The CD4 TCRs associated with vaccination extended across spike and predominated at 160-218 and 743-854.

With respect to this clone: Its antigen is as yet unknown.

The CDR3 loop spans 15 amino acids. Germline-derived CDR1 and CDR2 are LNHDA and SQIVND (reference sequence). Trimming pared 3 bases from V and 5 bases from J, leaving 15 bases between. Sequencing was performed with immunoSEQ multiplex PCR; in TCRdb, only in-frame clones are kept and a portion is missing. The sample holds 200,000 to 250,000 clones, roughly 91% seen once. The receptor's source is an adult in good health. The specimen was peripheral blood, collected on day 0 of MenACWY control vaccination. The chain uses TRBV19 and TRBJ2-3; no definite D call. CDR3 protein: CASSIADPPGDTQYF. The CDR3 region has the DNA TGTGCCAGTAGTATTGCTGATCCTCCCGGAGATACGCAGTATTTT.